This TCR beta chain was observed in a study of radiation and T cells in renal cell carcinoma (dated by TCRdb to the early 2020s). As for the study more broadly: The samples were drawn from a clinical trial, where primary renal cell carcinomas were treated with 15 Gy of stereotactic body radiation therapy and then removed by nephrectomy 4 weeks afterward. TCR beta sequencing covered 50 to 55 samples in total, comprising approximately 26 tumors and about 27 peripheral blood samples. Across all 50 or so samples, over 4,000,000 unique CDR3 nucleotide sequences encoding 2,658,974 unique CDR3 amino acid sequences were identified. What the study reported, not specific to this receptor: Blood repertoire dynamics were not followed beyond 4 weeks after treatment. No pretreatment tumor biopsies were available, so the baseline intratumoral presence of clonotypes could not be determined. Effects of radiation dose or scheduling on the TCR repertoire could not be addressed with the single-armed trial design. Top tumor clonotypes rose in blood from baseline to 2 weeks post-radiation, then contracted by 4 weeks, suggesting transient expansion of tumor-resident clones.

As concerns this clone: Its antigen is currently not known. The sample holds no much larger clone one base away, and base qualities are not on file.

According to the germline V gene (reference sequence), CDR1 reads SEHNR and CDR2 reads FQNEAQ. The trim is 7 bases for V and 0 bases for J, with a gap of 11 bases between the germline ends. Inclusive of the bounding cysteine and phenylalanine, the CDR3 is 14 residues long. Solely the CDR3 DNA is kept, with 42 bases framed from the first base. The sample's time point label, in plain terms: baseline pretreatment blood. Taken with the paper, the label for treatment or condition translates to: 15 Gy SBRT to primary tumor, nephrectomy 4 weeks later. To track tumor-enriched clonotypes, serial peripheral blood was sampled from radiation-treated patients at baseline and at 2 weeks and 4 weeks after SBRT. Every patient's renal cell carcinoma showed clear cell pathology. The QIAamp DNA Blood Mini Kit (Qiagen) was used to prepare genomic DNA for TCR sequencing. Samples were included in the analyses only if all quality control checks were passed.

Following the manufacturer's recommendations, the immunoSEQ kit was used to generate TCR beta libraries from genomic DNA. For library preparation, a first multiplex PCR was performed with proprietary primers, followed by a second PCR in which unique barcodes were added, and bead cleanups were performed after each round. Each sample batch included a kit-provided positive control reaction and a negative control reaction. The final libraries underwent checking on an Agilent 4200 TapeStation D1000 ScreenTape, volumetric pooling, and quantification by qPCR. An Illumina NextSeq500 fitted with a MidOutput 150-cycle cartridge performed the sequencing, running 156 Read1 cycles and 15 Index1 cycles with the kit's custom primers. The pooled library was loaded at 0.85 to 1 pM, with a roughly 18% PhiX control spiked in. Regarding the original processing steps: Vendor-processed data were analyzed in R, and a clonotype was defined as all T cells sharing the same CDR3 nucleotide sequence. For clone abundance analyses, frequencies were normalized to the 10,000 most abundant clones in each sample. Public T cell clones, averaging fewer than five per sample, were removed before analysis. A difference in abundance of at least 32-fold between compartments was used to define tumor-enriched and baseline blood-enriched clonotypes. A beta-binomial differential abundance model was used to identify clonotypes that expanded or contracted between blood time points. Tumor-blood repertoire similarity was measured with the Baroni-Urbani and Buser coefficient, and groups were compared using two-tailed Wilcoxon tests in R. TCRdb obtained this table from immuneACCESS and retained in-frame rearrangements with V and J assigned. These tables miss some clones; where compared with another copy, unresolved V genes account for less than half of the shortfall, and the remainder is unexplained. The V and J calls and clone size were taken over from that table, and D and trimming were inferred from the DNA. In all, the sample holds about 130,000 clones, and 88% of those were seen once. The top ten constitute around 13% of the sample.

The TCR originated in a woman aged 50 to 65 with renal cell carcinoma. The sample was blood, taken from a patient whose treatment included radiotherapy and nephrectomy. The sequence links TRBV7-9 to TRBJ2-3; no confident D gene assignment can be made. The CDR3 protein is CASTPARSTDTQYF. The DNA sequence follows: TGTGCCAGCACCCCGGCTAGGAGCACAGATACGCAGTATTTT.